These T cell receptor beta chains were read from a single sample in a study of CD8 T cells in ankylosing spondylitis. One entry per CDR3 protein, called by TCRdb with MiXCR from the 5' RACE reads. The table shows some 250,000 distinct CDR3 sequences, with around a tenth occurring only once. Sequenced material: blood, either unsorted or a sorted T cell fraction (not recorded which). These receptors all come from a male donor with ankylosing spondylitis or in good health (not recorded which). CDR3s include the opening cysteine and the closing phenylalanine or tryptophan. The D gene is left open where the match is weak. Size is stated for part of the rows, as once, few or many counts, or as a class when the clone is expanded.

12	TRBV4-1	.	TRBJ2-1	many	CASSQDSNEQFF	TGCGCCAGCAGCCAAGATAGCAATGAGCAGTTCTTC
12	TRBV12-3/TRBV12-4	.	TRBJ1-1	once	CASSFGTPEAFF	TGTGCCAGCAGTTTTGGGACTCCTGAAGCTTTCTTT
13	TRBV20-1	TRBD2	TRBJ2-7	many	CSASASGMYEQYF	TGCAGTGCTAGCGCTAGCGGTATGTACGAGCAGTACTTC
13	TRBV6-1	.	TRBJ1-2	.	CASSVDRDYGYTF	TGTGCCAGCAGTGTTGACAGAGACTATGGCTACACCTTC
14	TRBV20-1	.	TRBJ2-5	many	CSARVRTAQETQYF	TGCAGTGCTAGAGTCCGGACAGCGCAAGAGACCCAGTACTTC
16	TRBV2	.	TRBJ2-3	few	CASSELAGRVGDTQYF	TGTGCCAGCAGTGAATTGGCGGGACGGGTCGGGGATACGCAGTATTTT
16	TRBV10-3	.	TRBJ2-3	many	CAISENPGGSTDTQYF	TGTGCCATCAGTGAGAATCCGGGCGGTAGCACAGATACGCAGTATTTT
16	TRBV19	TRBD2	TRBJ2-1	few	CASSGLADISYNEQFF	TGTGCCAGTAGTGGACTAGCGGATATCTCCTACAATGAGCAGTTCTTC
16	TRBV5-1	.	TRBJ2-3	many	CASSPEMGLPPDTQYF	TGCGCCAGCAGCCCTGAGATGGGACTCCCCCCAGATACGCAGTATTTT
17	TRBV3-1	TRBD1	TRBJ2-7	.	CASSHKRTGASSYEQYF	TGTGCCAGCAGCCATAAAAGAACAGGGGCCTCCTCCTACGAGCAGTACTTC
15	TRBV4-1	.	TRBJ2-7	.	CASSQVPSGSYEQYF	TGCGCCAGCAGCCAAGTCCCTAGTGGCTCCTACGAGCAGTACTTC
12	TRBV29-1	.	TRBJ1-3	.	CSVGISGNTIYF	TGCAGCGTCGGGATTTCTGGAAACACCATATATTTT
15	TRBV5-1	.	TRBJ2-2	many	CASSLKEGRTGELFF	TGCGCCAGCAGCTTGAAAGAGGGCCGCACCGGGGAGCTGTTTTTT
12	TRBV12-3/TRBV12-4	.	TRBJ1-5	many	CASSPEDQPQHF	TGTGCCAGCAGCCCAGAGGACCAGCCCCAGCATTTT
14	TRBV7-6	.	TRBJ2-2	many	CASSSGLGGGELFF	TGTGCCAGCAGCTCCGGACTGGGGGGCGGGGAGCTGTTTTTT
15	TRBV11-2	.	TRBJ2-5	few	CASSLDRGSQETQYF	TGTGCCAGCAGCTTAGATCGAGGCAGCCAAGAGACCCAGTACTTC